The sequence of this T cell receptor beta chain was determined in a study of a mutant IDH1 vaccine in newly diagnosed glioma. Study-level background: Before enrollment, the patients had been treated with radiotherapy alone, temozolomide alone, or both together. Most of them had received both. General observations from the study: Apparently unrelated to pseudoprogression were changes in the top peripheral T cell clonotypes.

The time point here: week 47, end of study. It was 300 ug of mutant IDH1 20-mer peptide that made up each vaccine dose, given with topical imiquimod. All eight of the vaccinations patients received fell in weeks 1, 3, 5, 7, 11, 15, 19 and 23. This CDR3 region has 12 residues. The germline CDR1 and CDR2 sequences are SGHVS and FNYEAQ. V gave up 5 bases and J gave up 0 bases, with 5 bases separating them. About this clone: Its specificity is unknown.

Sequencing used immunoSEQ multiplex PCR; TCRdb keeps in-frame clones, though not all of them. This sample has about 94,000 clones; about nine tenths occur once, and the top ten carry 0.75% to 0.95%. This TCR came from a woman aged 50 to 65 with glioma. This chain links TRBV7-6 with TRBJ2-7; the D is unclear. Here the sequenced sample was PBMCs, taken from a glioma patient whose treatment included an IDH1 peptide vaccine. The DNA of the CDR3 is TGTGCCAGCAGCCTGAGCTCCTACGAGCAGTACTTC. Translating gives CASSLSSYEQYF.